A single TCR beta chain is shown here with its context. Its target is unknown. These data are taken from a study of T cell responses to AZD1222 COVID-19 vaccine. Overall study results and limits: Once two AZD1222 doses were given, Spike-specific TCR breadth and depth went up. Reportedly, nearly half of unique spike TCRs recognized epitopes outside B.1.351/B.1.1.7 mutations. Without day 14 samples, only post-peak T cell repertoires were studied.

The repertoire was sequenced with immunoSEQ multiplex PCR; TCRdb's copy has only in-frame clones and lacks some. The sample consists of some 150,000 clones, more than 90% of them appearing once. The CDR3 extends over 17 amino acids. V lost 1 base and J lost 3; bases outside the gene matches: 9. Germline values: CDR1 MGHRA, CDR2 YSYEKL. This TCR derives from an adult who received the AZD1222 COVID-19 vaccine. The sample in question was peripheral blood, obtained 28 days after the second AZD1222 dose. The chain has TRBV4-1 and TRBJ2-1; TRBD1 matches at 7 bases. DNA of the CDR3: TGCGCCAGCAGCCAAGCAACAGGGGTCATTTACTACAATGAGCAGTTCTTC. As protein: CASSQATGVIYYNEQFF.